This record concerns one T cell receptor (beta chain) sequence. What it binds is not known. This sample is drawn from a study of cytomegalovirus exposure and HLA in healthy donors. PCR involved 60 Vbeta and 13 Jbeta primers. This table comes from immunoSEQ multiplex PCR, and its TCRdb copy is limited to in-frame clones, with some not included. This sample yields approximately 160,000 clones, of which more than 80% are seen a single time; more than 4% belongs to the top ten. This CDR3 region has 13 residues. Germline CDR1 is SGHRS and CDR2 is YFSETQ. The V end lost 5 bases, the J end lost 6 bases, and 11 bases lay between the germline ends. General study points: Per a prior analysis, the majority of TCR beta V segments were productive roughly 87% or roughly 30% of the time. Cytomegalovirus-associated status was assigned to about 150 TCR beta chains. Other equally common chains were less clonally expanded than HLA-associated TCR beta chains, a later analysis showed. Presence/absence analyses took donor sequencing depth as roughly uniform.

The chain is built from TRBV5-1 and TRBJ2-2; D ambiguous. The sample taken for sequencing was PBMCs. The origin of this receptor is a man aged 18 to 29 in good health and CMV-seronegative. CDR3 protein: CASSATLAGELFF. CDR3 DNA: TGCGCCAGCAGTGCTACGCTCGCCGGGGAGCTGTTTTTT.